The entry below gives a single T cell receptor (beta chain) sequence along with its context. The antigen is not known. In replicate PCRs of sorted subsets, approximately 200 ng DNA, about 30,000 T cell genomes, was used. TCRdb's copy holds only in-frame clones and misses some; the assay was immunoSEQ multiplex PCR. The table lists millions of clones, about 95% of them singletons, with 0.9% to 1.4% in the top ten. This record belongs to a study of shared clonotypes between healthy human individuals. Study-wide background: Three plates each covered CD4 naive and memory; CD8 naive two, CD8 memory one. Points from the study as a whole: Generation probabilities were higher for clonotypes shared across all four sorted-subset donors than for unshared ones.

Trimming took 0 bases from V and 1 from J, leaving 10 bases between them. The CDR3 runs to 16 residues. Looked up from germline, CDR1 is SGHDT and CDR2 is YYEEEE. Naive CD8 isolation took CD45RO-negative cells positively selected for CCR7 and excluded terminally differentiated effector memory CD45RA+ cells. The specimen sequenced was naive CD8+ T cells sorted from blood. The clonotype was recovered from a man younger than 30 in good health. The chain recombines TRBV5-6 with TRBJ2-2; D is tentatively TRBD1 or TRBD2 (5 bases each). CDR3 sequence reads: CASSLETGRNTGELFF. The CDR3 bases are TGTGCCAGCAGCTTGGAAACGGGGCGGAACACCGGGGAGCTGTTTTTT.